This passage covers 12 T cell receptor beta chains from one sample sequenced in a study of CD8+ T cells in alopecia areata. Extracted RNA was reverse transcribed, and the resulting cDNA served as sequencing template. Data came from immunoSEQ multiplex PCR; TCRdb stores just in-frame clones and leaves some out. Of over 150,000 clones in the sample, 53% were seen once. Noted treatment: oral pan-JAK inhibitor, 5-10 mg twice daily. This specimen consisted of CD8+ T cells sorted from blood, obtained at week 24, from a patient treated with tofacitinib. These receptors were collected from a human donor with alopecia areata.

The CDR3 loop is CASSYDYRGAGELFF. As DNA, the CDR3 is TGTGCCAGCAGTTACGATTACAGGGGGGCCGGGGAGCTGTTTTTT. The chain has TRBV6-5 and TRBJ2-2, with TRBD1 matching over 8 bases. There are 15 residues in the CDR3. Per germline, CDR1 MNHEY and CDR2 SVGAGI. The ends lost 2 bases at V and 6 bases at J; junction bases unmatched: 5.

V gene TRBV29-1 combines with J gene TRBJ2-2, with D possibly matching TRBD1 (6 bases). The CDR3 loop spans 13 amino acids. Trimming left V 5 bases short and J 6 bases short, with 13 bases between. Germline V gives CDR1 SQVTM, CDR2 ANQGSEA. The CDR3 DNA is TGCAGCGTTCCTGGGACATCAGCCGGGGAGCTGTTTTTT. It encodes CSVPGTSAGELFF.

The genes are TRBV19 and TRBJ2-1, with TRBD1 matching 9 bases. CDR1 is LNHDA, CDR2 SQIVND, per germline (reference sequence). V was pared by 5 bases and J by 2 bases, with 10 bases of the junction left unmatched. The CDR3 contains 17 residues. The CDR3 is CASSSYRDRVPYNEQFF. The CDR3 bases are TGTGCCAGTAGTTCCTACCGGGACAGGGTGCCCTACAATGAGCAGTTCTTC. Combining the CDR3 with reference TRBV19 and TRBJ2-1 gives the whole variable domain DGGITQSPKYLFRKEGQNVTLSCEQNLNHDAMYWYRQDPGQGLRLIYYSQIVNDFQKGDIAEGYSVSREKKESFPLTVTSAQKNPTAFYLCASSSYRDRVPYNEQFFGPGTRLTVL.

The J gene is TRBJ2-5, the V gene TRBV13, with D possibly being TRBD2 (5 bases). Germline CDR1 is PRHDT and CDR2 is FYEKMQ (reference sequence). Trimming stripped 2 bases from V and 3 bases from J, with 7 bases between. CDR3 length: 13 amino acids. The CDR3 DNA reads as TGTGCCAGCAGCTTACTACTAGAAGAGACCCAGTACTTC. Its translation: CASSLLLEETQYF. The whole variable domain, remainder taken from reference TRBV13 and TRBJ2-5, is AAGVIQSPRHLIKEKRETATLKCYPIPRHDTVYWYQQGPGQDPQFLISFYEKMQSDKGSIPDRFSAQQFSDYHSELNMSSLELGDSALYFCASSLLLEETQYFGPGTRLLVL.

The rearrangement links TRBV4-1 to TRBJ2-3; D is unclear. CDR1 and CDR2 (germline): MGHRA, YSYEKL. With 4 bases removed from V and 2 bases from J, the gap between germline ends came to 10 bases. CDR3 size: 14 residues. The CDR3 reads CASSLRLDTDTQYF. The CDR3 nucleotides read TGCGCCAGCAGCCTAAGGCTCGACACAGATACGCAGTATTTT.

This clone was seen a few times. The rearrangement links TRBV29-1 to TRBJ1-2; 10 positions match TRBD1. The J segment lost 4 bases and the V segment lost 0 bases, leaving 5 bases of the junction unmatched. CDR1 is SQVTM, CDR2 ANQGSEA, per germline. This CDR3 spans 15 amino acids. The DNA of the CDR3 is TGCAGCGTTGAAGATGGACAGGGGGGGCCCTATGGCTACACCTTC. As protein: CSVEDGQGGPYGYTF.

The chain has TRBV5-1 and TRBJ2-7; 8 bases are a match to TRBD1. The trim removed 0 bases at V and 1 base at J, leaving 3 bases unmatched. Per germline, CDR1 SGHRS and CDR2 YFSETQ. The CDR3 is 15 residues long. CDR3 residues: CASSLGQGPSYEQYF. CDR3 nucleotides: TGCGCCAGCAGCTTGGGACAGGGGCCATCCTACGAGCAGTACTTC.

This clone was counted between two and nine times. This chain uses TRBV4-3 with TRBJ1-4; D not certain. Germline V CDR1 and CDR2: LGHNA, YSLEER. The CDR3 runs to 13 residues. V was cut by 0 bases and J by 7 bases, with 6 bases left in between. CDR3 DNA sequence: TGCGCCAGCAGCCAAGAGGATGGTGAAAAACTGTTTTTT. Amino acids: CASSQEDGEKLFF.

The V gene is TRBV5-6, the J gene TRBJ2-7; tentatively, D is TRBD1 or TRBD2 (5 bases each). The germline gives CDR1 SGHDT, CDR2 YYEEEE. This CDR3 spans 16 amino acids. With 4 bases removed from V and 2 bases from J, the gap between germline ends came to 19 bases. CDR3 nucleotides: TGTGCCAGCAGCGGCGACGGGGCTATTCCGACCTACGAGCAGTACTTC. Its protein is CASSGDGAIPTYEQYF. The full variable domain, completed using reference TRBV5-6 and TRBJ2-7, is DAGVTQSPTHLIKTRGQQVTLRCSPKSGHDTVSWYQQALGQGPQFIFQYYEEEERQRGNFPDRFSGHQFPNYSSELNVNALLLGDSALYLCASSGDGAIPTYEQYFGPGTRLTVT.

The rearrangement joins TRBV13 to TRBJ2-3; 12 nucleotides match TRBD2. In germline, CDR1 is PRHDT, CDR2 FYEKMQ (reference sequence). The junction had 5 bases not matched to a gene; V was cut back by 3 bases and J by 4 bases. The CDR3 loop spans 16 amino acids. The chain's CDR3 is CASSLLLAGGSDTQYF. DNA of the CDR3: TGTGCCAGCAGCTTGTTACTAGCGGGGGGTTCAGATACGCAGTATTTT. Drawing the rest from reference TRBV13 and TRBJ2-3, the complete variable domain is AAGVIQSPRHLIKEKRETATLKCYPIPRHDTVYWYQQGPGQDPQFLISFYEKMQSDKGSIPDRFSAQQFSDYHSELNMSSLELGDSALYFCASSLLLAGGSDTQYFGPGTRLTVL.

The rearrangement links TRBV7-2 to TRBJ2-1; 10 bases are a match to TRBD2. The germline gives CDR1 SGHTA, CDR2 FQGNSA. Unmatched junction bases numbered 8, after V lost 1 base and J lost 5 bases. This CDR3 is built from 17 residues. CDR3 coding DNA: TGTGCCAGCAGCTTAGTGAGCGGGGGGGAAGGGGACAATGAGCAGTTCTTC. This gives the protein CASSLVSGGEGDNEQFF.

This sequence joins TRBV2 and TRBJ2-1, with 7 bases matching TRBD2. The CDR3 spans 17 residues. Unmatched junction bases numbered 13, after V lost 6 bases and J lost 2 bases. CDR1 SNHLY and CDR2 FYNNEI come from the germline V gene. The CDR3 spells CASRGILGGTTYNEQFF. The DNA for the CDR3 is TGTGCCAGCAGAGGTATATTGGGGGGGACGACCTACAATGAGCAGTTCTTC. The whole variable domain, filled in from reference TRBV2 and TRBJ2-1, reads EPEVTQTPSHQVTQMGQEVILRCVPISNHLYFYWYRQILGQKVEFLVSFYNNEISEKSEIFDDQFSVERPDGSNFTLKIRSTKLEDSAMYFCASRGILGGTTYNEQFFGPGTRLTVL.